The 10 T cell receptor beta chains presented below share a single source sample, sequenced in a study of T-cell memory formation after mild COVID-19. TCRdb re-called the 5' RACE reads with MiXCR, one entry per CDR3 protein. This sample has around 110,000 distinct CDR3 sequences, with around 12% found just once. Material for sequencing was PBMCs or a T cell subset sorted from them (not recorded which). These receptors originate from an adult woman who had mild COVID-19 (a few samples of this study predate the infection). Cell type and time point are not known.

The genes are TRBV6-6 and TRBJ1-2; D call uncertain. The germline V gene has CDR1 MNHNY and CDR2 SVGAGI (reference sequence). Between the trimmed V and J ends, which lost 0 bases and 8 bases, there was a span of 16 bases. The CDR3 covers 15 residues. CDR3 region: CASSYSTGTLGGYTF. DNA for the CDR3: TGTGCCAGCAGTTACTCGACTGGCACCTTGGGCGGCTACACCTTC.

Within the sample, this clonotype is medium-sized. This chain joins TRBV11-2 and TRBJ2-6; D ambiguous. V lost 3 bases and J 2 bases, leaving 14 bases between the germline ends. Germline V gene sequence: CDR1 SGHAT, CDR2 FQNNGV. CDR3 length: 17 residues. This CDR3 reads CASSLVFWGTGANVLTF. CDR3 DNA: TGTGCCAGCAGCTTGGTCTTTTGGGGAACTGGGGCCAACGTCCTGACTTTC.

The chain couples TRBV10-3 to TRBJ2-7, with 9 bases aligning to TRBD1. CDR1 and CDR2 (germline): ENHRY, SYGVKD. The CDR3 sequence is 13 residues long. Losses at the gene ends were 6 bases for V and 4 bases for J; bases not matched to a gene: 4. The CDR3 DNA reads as TGTGCCATCAGGCCGGGACAGGGATACGAGCAGTACTTC. Its translation is CAIRPGQGYEQYF.

This clonotype was observed many times. V usage is TRBV9 and J usage is TRBJ2-1, with D possibly TRBD2 on 7 matching bases. Trimming stripped 2 bases from V and 10 bases from J, with 16 bases between. This CDR3 is 14 amino acids long. Germline CDR1 is SGDLS and CDR2 is YYNGEE. The CDR3 loop is CASSVGGGAPEQFF. CDR3 DNA: TGTGCCAGCAGCGTTGGGGGGGGGGCCCCCGAGCAGTTCTTC.

The sample holds a few counts of this clonotype. The chain employs TRBV5-1 and TRBJ2-7; weak D call: TRBD2 (6 bases). Germline CDR1 and CDR2: SGHRS and YFSETQ. The CDR3 consists of 15 residues. V was cut by 5 bases and J by 3 bases, with 18 bases left in between. The CDR3 is CASSLLAEFYYEQYF. Here the CDR3 DNA reads TGCGCCAGCAGTTTATTAGCGGAATTCTACTACGAGCAGTACTTC.

This chain connects TRBV7-6 to TRBJ2-3; 9 nucleotides align to TRBD2. V shed 5 bases, J shed 5 bases, and the junction held 14 bases outside the gene matches. Germline CDR1 reads SGHVS; CDR2 reads FNYEAQ. There are 17 residues in the CDR3. Here the CDR3 reads CASSLGGGGAWVDTQYF. CDR3 coding DNA: TGTGCCAGCAGCCTAGGAGGCGGGGGGGCCTGGGTAGATACGCAGTATTTT.

There are a few counts of this clonotype. The chain recombines TRBV5-6 with TRBJ2-2; TRBD1 is a possible D gene (5 bases). The germline V gene encodes CDR1 SGHDT and CDR2 YYEEEE. V lost 5 bases and J lost 6, with 17 bases in between. This CDR3 spans 15 amino acids. The DNA for the CDR3 is TGTGCCAGCAGGCTGGCGGAAGGGGCGGCCGGGGAGCTGTTTTTT. It is translated as CASRLAEGAAGELFF.

This clonotype showed up many times. The genes are TRBV12-3 or TRBV12-4 and TRBJ2-5; TRBD2 aligns across 14 bases. With V trimmed by 6 bases and J by 5 bases, 8 bases remained unmatched. This CDR3 is 16 amino acids long. The CDR3 DNA reads as TGTGCCAGCAGAGACGGACTAGCGGGAGGTTGGGAGACCCAGTACTTC. Encoded protein: CASRDGLAGGWETQYF.

The genes are TRBV12-3 or TRBV12-4 and TRBJ1-2; D is possibly TRBD1 (5 bases). The CDR3 is 12 amino acids. Deletions cut 6 bases from V and 3 bases from J, with 8 bases between. For the CDR3, the DNA is TGTGCCAGCAGGACAGACTACTATGGCTACACCTTC. Protein sequence: CASRTDYYGYTF.

The table lists this clonotype with a few counts. The rearrangement links TRBV25-1 to TRBJ2-1, with 12 bases lining up with TRBD2. With 8 bases clipped from V and 6 bases from J, the junction kept 8 bases outside the gene matches. This CDR3 spans 15 amino acids. Germline assignment: CDR1 MGHDK and CDR2 SYGVNS. The CDR3 loop is CASGTGTSGSNEQFF. The CDR3 bases are TGTGCCAGCGGGACCGGGACTAGCGGGTCCAATGAGCAGTTCTTC. The complete variable domain, with remaining parts taken from reference TRBV25-1 and TRBJ2-1, reads EADIYQTPRYLVIGTGKKITLECSQTMGHDKMYWYQQDPGMELHLIHYSYGVNSTEKGDLSSESTVSRIRTEHFPLTLESARPSHTSQYLCASGTGTSGSNEQFFGPGTRLTVL.